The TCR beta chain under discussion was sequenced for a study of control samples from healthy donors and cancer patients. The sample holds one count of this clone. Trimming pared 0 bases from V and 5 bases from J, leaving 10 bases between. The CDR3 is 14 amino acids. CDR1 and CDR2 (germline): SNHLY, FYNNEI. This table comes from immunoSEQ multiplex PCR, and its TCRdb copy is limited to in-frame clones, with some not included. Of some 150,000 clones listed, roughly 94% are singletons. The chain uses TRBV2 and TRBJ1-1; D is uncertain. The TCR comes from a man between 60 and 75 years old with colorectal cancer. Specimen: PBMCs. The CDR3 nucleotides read TGTGCCAGCAGTGAAGCCTACAGTTGGACTGAAGCTTTCTTT. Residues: CASSEAYSWTEAFF. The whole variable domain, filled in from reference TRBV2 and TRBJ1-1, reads EPEVTQTPSHQVTQMGQEVILRCVPISNHLYFYWYRQILGQKVEFLVSFYNNEISEKSEIFDDQFSVERPDGSNFTLKIRSTKLEDSAMYFCASSEAYSWTEAFFGQGTRLTVV.